This T cell receptor (beta chain) was sequenced during a study of cytomegalovirus exposure and HLA in healthy donors. Study-level findings and limits: In an earlier analysis, most TCR beta V segments were productive about 87% or about 30% of the time. Associated with cytomegalovirus, according to the listing, were some 150 TCR beta chains. There were reportedly fewer N-insertions in an Asian-associated ancestry cluster than the roughly 670-donor mean, in a later analysis.

A multiplex PCR was run with 60 Vbeta primers and 13 Jbeta primers. Sequenced by immunoSEQ multiplex PCR; TCRdb stores in-frame clones only, minus some. The sample shows 90,000 to 100,000 clones, 55% to 75% of them seen only once. Germline-derived CDR1 and CDR2 are SGHVS and FQNEAQ. This CDR3 region has 15 residues. Trimming stripped 4 bases from V and 6 bases from J, with 17 bases between. There are a few counts of this clone. Its antigen is unidentified. The J gene is TRBJ2-3, the V gene TRBV7-8; D perhaps matches TRBD2 (5 bases). This TCR derives from a man in his fifties in good health and CMV-seronegative. Sequencing used PBMCs. In nucleotides, the CDR3 is TGTGCCAGCAGCTCGAGGACTCCGACATATGATACGCAGTATTTT. Translating it yields CASSSRTPTYDTQYF.